The source of this T cell receptor beta chain is a study of CD8 T cells in ankylosing spondylitis. General study results and limits: Clones linked with disease were CD8+ and fairly uncommon in the peripheral blood. A TCR beta motif made of fewer than ten highly homologous variants seemed typical of ankylosing spondylitis blood. Matched synovial fluid from ankylosing spondylitis patients was reported to be enriched for disease-linked clones.

The trim removed 5 bases at V and 6 bases at J, leaving 8 bases unmatched. The CDR3 loop spans 16 amino acids. CDR1 and CDR2 from the germline V gene are DFQATT and SNEGSKA (reference sequence). Using quantitative 5'-RACE with molecular barcodes, the authors made TCR beta libraries. TCRdb passed the 5' RACE reads through MiXCR, listing each CDR3 protein once. Altogether approximately 400,000 distinct CDR3 sequences are present, 25% to 30% being singletons, with the ten largest covering roughly 0.8%. About this clonotype: The antigen remains undetermined.

The rearrangement joins TRBV20-1 to TRBJ2-2, with 14 bases identical to TRBD2. This TCR derives from a male donor with ankylosing spondylitis. The sample comprised blood, either unsorted or a sorted T cell fraction (not recorded which). For the CDR3, the DNA is TGCAGTGCTTCCCGACTAGCGGGAGGGCTGGCCGGGGAGCTGTTTTTT. It translates to CSASRLAGGLAGELFF.